This T cell receptor beta chain was recovered during a study of CD8+CD57+ T cells in acquired aplastic anemia (dated by TCRdb to 2016 to 2019). Concerning the study at large: Extracted DNA from sorted CD4+ and CD8+ cells averaged around 3.4 ug, ranging from about 0.17 to 27.4 ug. CD8+CD57+ expansion was defined as frequency above the mean frequency observed in healthy subjects. The full study reports these points: CD8+ Simpson's diversity did not differ significantly between patients and healthy controls (P=0.060). Fewer than 30 CD8+ CDR3 sequences were found in both patients and controls but appeared to be highly expressed in patients and within the immunodominant clones of the patients.

TCR beta VDJ combination and CDR3 sequence profiling used genomic DNA as the template. An Illumina HiSeq 2000 was used for TCR repertoire sequencing. Per the original workflow: Repertoires were assessed using TRBV/TRBJ rearrangement plots, CDR3 size and DJ length profiles, and Simpson's diversity index. The most abundant DNA sequence in the deep sequencing data was taken as the immunodominant clone. CDR3 amino acid sequences were checked for sharing between subjects and were compared against published repertoires and the VDJdb database. TCRdb reanalyzed the raw reads on its own, using fastp at Q25 for trimming and MiXCR for clone calling, and kept in-frame beta chains. Records with the same CDR3 protein are collapsed into one entry carrying the most frequent genes and DNA. The V and J calls reflect TCRdb's pipeline rather than the authors' work. The sample table lists approximately 150,000 distinct CDR3 sequences, 45% to 55% of them with a count of one. In total, the top ten clones hold more than 0.95% of the sample.

This clonotype has at least ten counts. No antigen is known for it. Per-nucleotide qualities are absent, and no much larger clonotype sits a single base away. V ends up 2 bases short and J 2 bases short, with an unmatched junction base count of 5. Its CDR3 holds 15 amino acids, cysteine through phenylalanine. The CDR3 DNA has 45 bases and is translated from base 1. Patients chosen for sequencing had shown expansion of CD8+CD57+ cells by flow cytometry. Every patient had severe acquired aplastic anemia, diagnosed using the International Study of Aplastic Anemia and Agranulocytosis and Camitta criteria. Patients had received no therapy at the time of blood sampling. In the study, sorted CD4+ and CD8+ blood T cells from patients with severe aplastic anemia and from healthy subjects underwent deep sequencing of TCR repertoires. Patients were enrolled under clinicaltrials.gov protocols 00001620, 01623167, 00001397, 00071045, 00081523 and 00961064 in the USA. Ficoll-Paque density gradient centrifugation was used to isolate peripheral blood mononuclear cells. Before DNA extraction, CD4+ and CD8+ T cells were sorted by FACS or by magnetic beads.

This receptor was obtained from a human donor with aplastic anemia. The sequenced material came from sorted CD4+, CD8+, or CD8+CD57+ T cells (not recorded which) from PBMCs. The receptor chain draws on TRBV12-3 or TRBV12-4 and TRBJ2-7; a stretch of 8 junction bases matches TRBD1. The bases read TGTGCCAGCAGTTTACGCAGGGGGCCAGCCTACGAGCAGTACTTC. This is translated as CASSLRRGPAYEQYF.